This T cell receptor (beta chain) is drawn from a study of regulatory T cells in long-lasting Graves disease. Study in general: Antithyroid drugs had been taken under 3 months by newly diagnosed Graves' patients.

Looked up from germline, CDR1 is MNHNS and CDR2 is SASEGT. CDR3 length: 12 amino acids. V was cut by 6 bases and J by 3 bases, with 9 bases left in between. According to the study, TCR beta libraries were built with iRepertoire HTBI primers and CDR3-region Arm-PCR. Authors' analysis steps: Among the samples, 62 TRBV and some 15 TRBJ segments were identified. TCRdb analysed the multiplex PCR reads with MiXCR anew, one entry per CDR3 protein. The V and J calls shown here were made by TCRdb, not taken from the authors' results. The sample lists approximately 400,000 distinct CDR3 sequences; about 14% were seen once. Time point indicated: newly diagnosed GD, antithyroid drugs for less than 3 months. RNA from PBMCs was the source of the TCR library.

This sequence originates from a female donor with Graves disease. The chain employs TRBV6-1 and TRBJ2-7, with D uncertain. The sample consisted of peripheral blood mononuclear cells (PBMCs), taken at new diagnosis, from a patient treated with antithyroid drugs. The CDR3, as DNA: TGTGCCAGCAGCCCCGGATACTACGAGCAGTACTTC. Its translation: CASSPGYYEQYF.